These 31 T cell receptor beta chains were sequenced from one sample in a study of blood T cell repertoires in COVID-19. Sequencing was performed with immunoSEQ multiplex PCR; in TCRdb, only in-frame clones are kept and a portion is missing. The sample lists tens of thousands of clones; roughly two thirds were seen once. Material: peripheral blood. The source is a woman in her 70s with acute or convalescent COVID-19.

This chain links TRBV28 with TRBJ2-2; D gene ambiguous. The V gene's germline CDR1 is MDHEN and CDR2 SYDVKM. Deletions cut 7 bases from V and 2 bases from J, with 8 bases between. CDR3 length: 13 amino acids. This CDR3 reads CASIQANTGELFF. CDR3 DNA sequence: TGTGCCAGCATTCAAGCAAACACCGGGGAGCTGTTTTTT.

The chain employs TRBV19 and TRBJ2-1; possible D gene TRBD2, 7 bases. This CDR3 is built from 15 residues. The germline V and J ends were trimmed by 1 base and 3 bases, with 10 bases remaining between them. Germline CDR1 and CDR2: LNHDA and SQIVND (reference sequence). The CDR3 here is CASSIVGGGYNEQFF. CDR3 DNA sequence: TGTGCCAGTAGTATAGTGGGAGGGGGCTACAATGAGCAGTTCTTC.

The rearrangement uses TRBV6-5 and TRBJ2-7, with TRBD1 identical over 7 bases. Germline V lookup: CDR1 MNHEY, CDR2 SVGAGI. This CDR3 is 14 amino acids long. The J segment lost 3 bases and the V segment lost 8 bases, leaving 10 bases of the junction unmatched. The CDR3 DNA reads as TGTGCCAGCGCGACCTGGACAGGAGGCTACGAGCAGTACTTC. It translates to CASATWTGGYEQYF.

This clone was counted a single time. This sequence joins TRBV6-5 and TRBJ1-6; 10 positions agree with TRBD1. From germline, CDR1 is MNHEY and CDR2 SVGAGI. Trimming took 4 bases from V and 14 from J; bases not matched to a gene: 14. The CDR3 has 16 residues. The CDR3 here is CASSSGGQGLLGALHF. CDR3 nucleotide sequence: TGTGCCAGCAGTTCCGGGGGACAGGGGCTACTTGGGGCCCTCCACTTT.

This chain uses TRBV19 with TRBJ1-5; no firm D call. The CDR3 loop spans 14 amino acids. Germline loops: CDR1 LNHDA, CDR2 SQIVND (reference sequence). V dropped 4 bases and J dropped 2 bases, with 9 bases sitting between them. CDR3 in amino acids: CASSTSGGNQPQHF. The CDR3 DNA is TGTGCCAGTAGTACTTCGGGTGGCAATCAGCCCCAGCATTTT.

V is TRBV7-9 and J is TRBJ2-1, with 8 bases matching TRBD2. V dropped 1 base and J dropped 5; count of bases not matched to a gene: 4. This CDR3 is 15 amino acids long. The V gene's germline CDR1 is SEHNR and CDR2 FQNEAQ (reference sequence). CDR3 coding DNA: TGTGCCAGCAGCTTAGGTAGCGGGGCCCACAATGAGCAGTTCTTC. Its protein is CASSLGSGAHNEQFF.

The V and J genes are TRBV3-1 (or the pseudogene TRBV3-2) and TRBJ2-1, with 10 positions matching TRBD2. This CDR3 comprises 18 residues. The J segment lost 5 bases and the V segment lost 4 bases, leaving 14 bases of the junction unmatched. Germline V CDR1 and CDR2: LGHDT, YNNKEL (reference sequence). The DNA for the CDR3 is TGTGCCAGCAGCCCCAGCGGGGGGGCTGTTGGGGTTCACAATGAGCAGTTCTTC. Amino acids: CASSPSGGAVGVHNEQFF.

This clone was observed a handful of times. The chain links TRBV19 to TRBJ2-7; D unclear. Germline CDR1 LNHDA, CDR2 SQIVND (reference sequence). Trimming took off 0 bases at V and 3 bases at J, with 9 bases between the two ends. CDR3 length: 14 residues. CDR3 loop: CASSIDIQIYEQYF. The DNA for the CDR3 is TGTGCCAGTAGTATAGATATCCAGATCTACGAGCAGTACTTC.

The rearrangement joins TRBV7-2 to TRBJ2-1; 9 bases are a match to TRBD1. The V gene's germline CDR1 is SGHTA and CDR2 FQGNSA. Unmatched junction bases numbered 3, after V lost 1 base and J lost 8 bases. CDR3 length equals 14 residues. The CDR3 loop is CASSLEQGAYEQFF. The CDR3 coding sequence is TGTGCCAGCAGCTTAGAACAGGGGGCGTATGAGCAGTTCTTC.

The V and J genes are TRBV28 and TRBJ1-4; 11 nucleotides agree with TRBD1. Germline V gives CDR1 MDHEN, CDR2 SYDVKM. Trimming cost V 6 bases and J 8 bases; bases outside gene matches: 8. CDR3 length equals 15 residues. In nucleotides, the CDR3 is TGTGCCAGCAGCCCCGGGGACAGGGGGGGGGAAAAACTGTTTTTT. Encoded protein: CASSPGDRGGEKLFF.

CDR3 DNA sequence: TGTGCCAGCAGTTACCCGTGGGGGGAGCTCGGCGAGCAGTTCTTC. As protein: CASSYPWGELGEQFF. The chain joins TRBV6-2 or TRBV6-3 to TRBJ2-1; weak D call: TRBD2 (6 bases). Germline V lookup: CDR1 MNHEY, CDR2 SVGEGT. This CDR3 has 15 amino acids. Trimming took off 2 bases at V and 10 bases at J, with 18 bases between the two ends.

The rearrangement links TRBV2 to TRBJ1-1; the D is unclear. Germline lookup yields CDR1 SNHLY and CDR2 FYNNEI. The V and J ends lost 6 bases and 3 bases respectively, with 14 bases between them. CDR3 size: 14 residues. The CDR3 DNA reads TGTGCCAGCAGGGGGATGAGGAGGCACACTGAAGCTTTCTTT. Its protein is CASRGMRRHTEAFF.

The table lists this clone with a few counts. V gene TRBV2 combines with J gene TRBJ1-4, with a possible D match to TRBD1 (5 bases). Germline CDR1 is SNHLY and CDR2 is FYNNEI. The ends were cut back, 6 bases at V and 4 bases at J, with 6 bases in the middle. The CDR3 totals 12 residues. The CDR3 nucleotides read TGTGCCAGCAGGGACAATAATGAAAAACTGTTTTTT. Translation gives CASRDNNEKLFF.

The chain has TRBV2 and TRBJ2-2, with D hard to call. This CDR3 is 14 amino acids long. Trimming removed 5 bases at V and 2 bases at J, with 9 bases between. Germline V gives CDR1 SNHLY, CDR2 FYNNEI. The CDR3 DNA reads as TGTGCCAGCAGTACGAGGATCAACACCGGGGAGCTGTTTTTT. It specifies CASSTRINTGELFF.

DNA of the CDR3: TGTGCCAGTTGGGGGGACGGAAATCAGCCCCAGCATTTT. The encoded protein is CASWGDGNQPQHF. J is TRBJ1-5 and V is TRBV28; D is possibly TRBD1 (5 bases). The germline gives CDR1 MDHEN, CDR2 SYDVKM. Deletions cut 9 bases from V and 4 bases from J, with 13 bases between. The CDR3 totals 13 residues.

CDR3 loop: CASSFFSGEQFF. Here the CDR3 DNA reads TGCGCCAGCAGCTTCTTTAGCGGGGAGCAGTTCTTC. V and J are TRBV5-1 and TRBJ2-1, with 7 bases fitting TRBD2. The CDR3 sequence is 12 residues long. V lost 2 bases and J lost 10; bases outside the gene matches: 3. Per the germline V gene, CDR1 is SGHRS and CDR2 is YFSETQ.

The gene calls are TRBV6-5 and TRBJ2-2, with 8 bases lining up with TRBD2. Germline V gene sequence: CDR1 MNHEY, CDR2 SVGAGI. This CDR3 has 12 amino acids. CDR3 sequence reads: CAAGGNTGELFF. The CDR3 region has the DNA TGTGCGGCGGGAGGAAACACCGGGGAGCTGTTTTTT.

CDR3 sequence reads: CASSIAGFSSYNEQFF. CDR3 nucleotide sequence: TGTGCCAGTAGTATAGCGGGATTTAGCTCCTACAATGAGCAGTTCTTC. The V gene is TRBV19, the J gene TRBJ2-1; D perhaps matches TRBD2 (5 bases). V was trimmed by 1 base and J by 0 bases, leaving 10 bases between them. The CDR3 contains 16 residues. Germline-derived CDR1 and CDR2 are LNHDA and SQIVND (reference sequence).

J is TRBJ2-3 and V is TRBV28; the match to TRBD2 covers 10 bases. With 3 bases clipped from V and 4 bases from J, the junction kept 10 bases outside the gene matches. The V gene's germline CDR1 is MDHEN and CDR2 SYDVKM. The CDR3 covers 17 residues. The CDR3 reads CASSFSHSGRGADTQYF. DNA for the CDR3: TGTGCCAGCAGTTTTAGTCACAGCGGGAGGGGGGCAGATACGCAGTATTTT. Full variable domain (outside the CDR3, taken from reference TRBV28 and TRBJ2-3): DVKVTQSSRYLVKRTGEKVFLECVQDMDHENMFWYRQDPGLGLRLIYFSYDVKMKEKGDIPEGYSVSREKKERFSLILESASTNQTSMYLCASSFSHSGRGADTQYFGPGTRLTVL.

V usage is TRBV20-1 and J usage is TRBJ1-4; D ambiguous. The CDR3 is 13 amino acids. Germline values: CDR1 DFQATT, CDR2 SNEGSKA (reference sequence). Trimming removed 3 bases at V and 4 bases at J, with 9 bases between. CDR3 amino acids: CSASATRNEKLFF. CDR3 coding DNA: TGCAGTGCTAGTGCAACTCGTAATGAAAAACTGTTTTTT.

The rearrangement joins TRBV11-2 to TRBJ2-3, with unresolved D. Germline assignment: CDR1 SGHAT and CDR2 FQNNGV. CDR3 length equals 12 residues. Trimming removed 5 bases at V and 0 bases at J, with 3 bases between. In nucleotides, the CDR3 is TGTGCCAGCAGCCTGAGCACAGATACGCAGTATTTT. It encodes CASSLSTDTQYF.

This clone was counted only a few times. The chain employs TRBV12-3 or TRBV12-4 and TRBJ2-1, with TRBD1 matching 8 bases. There are 13 residues in the CDR3. The V and J ends lost 7 bases and 6 bases, in that order; junction bases with no gene match: 5. The CDR3 reads CASNPDRGNEQFF. CDR3 DNA: TGTGCCAGCAACCCCGACAGGGGCAATGAGCAGTTCTTC.

Written as DNA, the CDR3 is TGTGCCAGCAGTTTAAACAGGGTCAATGAGCAGTTCTTC. Translation gives CASSLNRVNEQFF. The chain has TRBV12-3 or TRBV12-4 and TRBJ2-1; tentatively, D is TRBD1 (6 bases). The CDR3 contains 13 residues. The V end was cut by 2 bases, the J end by 6 bases, with 8 bases between.

The gene calls are TRBV2 and TRBJ1-1; perhaps TRBD1 as D (5 bases). Germline-derived CDR1 and CDR2 are SNHLY and FYNNEI. V was shortened by 6 bases and J by 9 bases, with 17 bases between the two germline ends. The CDR3 is 13 residues long. The CDR3 here is CASSRPRDSKAFF. CDR3 coding DNA: TGTGCCAGCAGCCGCCCCCGAGACAGTAAAGCTTTCTTT. The full variable domain, completed using reference TRBV2 and TRBJ1-1, is EPEVTQTPSHQVTQMGQEVILRCVPISNHLYFYWYRQILGQKVEFLVSFYNNEISEKSEIFDDQFSVERPDGSNFTLKIRSTKLEDSAMYFCASSRPRDSKAFFGQGTRLTVV.

The CDR3 nucleotides are TGTGCCAGCTCACTCGGGACAGGGGATACTGAAGCTTTCTTT. Its translation is CASSLGTGDTEAFF. This chain joins TRBV18 and TRBJ1-1; 10 nucleotides align to TRBD1. The CDR3 length is 14 residues. CDR1 and CDR2 (germline): KGHSH, LQKENI. Trimming cost V 4 bases and J 5 bases; bases outside gene matches: 4.

The chain is built from TRBV7-2 and TRBJ1-2; no reliable D call. The length of the CDR3 is 13 residues. Germline-derived CDR1 and CDR2 are SGHTA and FQGNSA. Trimming cost V 2 bases and J 4 bases, with 8 bases left between them. The CDR3 is CASSLLGSYGYTF. The CDR3 DNA is TGTGCCAGCAGCTTATTAGGGAGCTATGGCTACACCTTC. Together with reference TRBV7-2 and TRBJ1-2, the CDR3 gives the full variable domain: GAGVSQSPSNKVTEKGKDVELRCDPISGHTALYWYRQSLGQGLEFLIYFQGNSAPDKSGLPSDRFSAERTGGSVSTLTIQRTQQEDSAVYLCASSLLGSYGYTFGSGTRLTVV.

This clone has more than one count but fewer than ten. The J gene is TRBJ1-6, the V gene TRBV20-1, with 7 bases aligning to TRBD1. The V gene's germline CDR1 is DFQATT and CDR2 SNEGSKA (reference sequence). This CDR3 contains 13 residues. The ends lost 3 bases at V and 7 bases at J; junction bases unmatched: 3. In DNA form, the CDR3 reads TGCAGTGCTAGTGGGGACAGCAATTCACCCCTCCACTTT. It is translated as CSASGDSNSPLHF.

CDR3 DNA sequence: TGTGCCAGCAGCTTGGCCGGGACAGCAAACTACAATGAGCAGTTCTTC. Its translation: CASSLAGTANYNEQFF. The rearrangement joins TRBV7-2 to TRBJ2-1; 7 bases fit TRBD1. The CDR3 is made up of 16 amino acids. The trim removed 3 bases at V and 3 bases at J, leaving 8 bases unmatched. Germline loops: CDR1 SGHTA, CDR2 FQGNSA.

The chain uses TRBV7-8 and TRBJ1-6; possible D gene TRBD1, 5 bases. Trimming removed 5 bases at V and 11 bases at J, with 22 bases between. This CDR3 comprises 16 residues. In germline, CDR1 is SGHVS, CDR2 FQNEAQ. Written as DNA, the CDR3 is TGTGCCAGCAGCCCTCGAAGGGGTCAACACCGAACACCCCTCCACTTT. Protein product: CASSPRRGQHRTPLHF.

The CDR3 spells CASSLDGGSGYTF. The CDR3 DNA reads TGTGCCAGCAGCTTAGACGGGGGGTCTGGCTACACCTTC. The chain couples TRBV7-9 to TRBJ1-2; a weak D match, TRBD1 (5 bases). Germline CDR1 and CDR2: SEHNR and FQNEAQ (reference sequence). Trimming removed 1 base at V and 7 bases at J, with 10 bases between. This CDR3 comprises 13 residues. Filled out from reference TRBV7-9 and TRBJ1-2, the complete variable domain reads DTGVSQNPRHKITKRGQNVTFRCDPISEHNRLYWYRQTLGQGPEFLTYFQNEAQLEKSRLLSDRFSAERPKGSFSTLEIQRTEQGDSAMYLCASSLDGGSGYTFGSGTRLTVV.

The genes are TRBV28 and TRBJ1-1; D perhaps matches TRBD1 (6 bases). The V gene lost 2 bases and the J gene lost 3 bases, with 10 bases spanning the gap. Germline V gene data show CDR1 as MDHEN and CDR2 as SYDVKM. The CDR3 runs to 14 residues. This CDR3 reads CASSLPGQYTEAFF. Here the CDR3 DNA reads TGTGCCAGCAGTTTACCCGGACAGTACACTGAAGCTTTCTTT.